Listed below are T cell receptor beta chains from one sample, sequenced in a study of graft-versus-host responses after intestinal transplantation. Measured with immunoSEQ multiplex PCR; TCRdb has only the in-frame clones, and not every one. The sample has about 86,000 clones; about 87% are singletons. No cognate antigen is known for these TCRs. The sequencing used unstimulated CD4+ T cells sorted from spleen or lymph node cells, collected before transplant. Receptor source: a human donor who was the organ donor for an intestinal transplant. Each CDR3 is given with its conserved first and last residue. D genes are given only for firm matches. Some rows have no size entry. The others give once, few or many, or a class for an expanded clone.

j_call d_call v_call clone_size cdr3_aa cdr3_nt
TRBJ2-7 - TRBV21-1 - CASRVERGVPYEQYF TGTGCCAGCAGGGTGGAGCGGGGGGTGCCCTACGAGCAGTACTTC
TRBJ2-2 - TRBV4-3 - CASSQRAKGAGELFF TGCGCCAGCAGCCAGAGGGCGAAAGGCGCCGGGGAGCTGTTTTTT
TRBJ2-5 - TRBV11-3 - CASSRGLSSAETQYF TGTGCCAGCAGCAGGGGACTCTCTTCAGCAGAGACCCAGTACTTC
TRBJ2-5 TRBD2 TRBV7-9 - CASSLSGGLAEETQYF TGTGCCAGCAGCTTATCTGGGGGACTAGCGGAAGAGACCCAGTACTTC
TRBJ2-7 - TRBV21-1 - CASSKGHPGGRGRNEQYF TGTGCCAGCAGCAAAGGGCACCCCGGGGGCAGGGGGCGAAACGAGCAGTACTTC
TRBJ2-3 - TRBV19 - CASSIGRMADTQYF TGTGCCAGTAGTATAGGCAGAATGGCAGATACGCAGTATTTT
TRBJ2-1 TRBD2 TRBV7-9 - CASSFLGLAGGRGYNEQFF TGTGCCAGCAGCTTTCTGGGTCTAGCGGGGGGTCGGGGCTACAATGAGCAGTTCTTC
TRBJ2-2 TRBD2 TRBV4-2 - CASSQVKGGTTNTGELFF TGTGCCAGCAGCCAAGTTAAAGGTGGGACTACGAACACCGGGGAGCTGTTTTTT
TRBJ1-1 - TRBV5-1 - CASTRAGGRDVFKAFF TGCGCCAGCACCCGGGCGGGGGGCAGGGATGTATTTAAAGCTTTCTTT
TRBJ1-3 TRBD1 TRBV5-1 once CASSLGGQAEFFSGNTIYF TGCGCCAGCAGCTTGGGCGGACAGGCTGAATTTTTCTCTGGAAACACCATATATTTT
TRBJ2-3 - TRBV11-2 - CASSLVVQPGTDTQYF TGTGCCAGCAGCTTAGTCGTCCAGCCCGGGACAGATACGCAGTATTTT
TRBJ1-6 TRBD1 TRBV14 - CASSHRAGPGQQNSYNSPLHF TGTGCCAGCAGCCACCGAGCAGGCCCGGGACAGCAAAACTCCTATAATTCACCCCTCCACTTT
TRBJ1-5 - TRBV4-1 - CASSATGPRGDSNQPQHF TGCGCCAGCAGCGCGACCGGGCCACGGGGGGATAGCAATCAGCCCCAGCATTTT
TRBJ2-1 TRBD2 TRBV4-3 - CASSQDWAGDEQFF TGCGCCAGCAGCCAAGATTGGGCGGGAGATGAGCAGTTCTTC
TRBJ2-3 - TRBV2 - CASSVFSAALF TGTGCCAGCAGTGTGTTCTCTGCCGCGCTCTTT
TRBJ2-1 TRBD1 TRBV27 - CASRPRPRGPPQFF TGTGCCAGCAGGCCCCGTCCGAGGGGGCCACCCCAGTTCTTC
TRBJ2-3 - TRBV21-1 - CASKGRGGRTDTQYF TGTGCCAGCAAAGGTCGGGGGGGGCGCACAGATACGCAGTATTTT
TRBJ2-5 TRBD2 TRBV12-5 - CASGSGTSGRIQYF TGTGCTAGTGGTTCCGGGACTAGCGGGAGAATTCAGTACTTC
TRBJ2-1 TRBD2 TRBV27 - CASSDQRGFNEQFF TGTGCCAGCAGTGACCAGCGGGGGTTCAATGAGCAGTTCTTC
TRBJ1-1 TRBD1 TRBV7-9 - CASRTGRTEAFF TGTGCCAGCAGGACAGGGAGGACTGAAGCTTTCTTT
TRBJ1-5 - TRBV28 - CASSPTPGLTNQPQHF TGTGCCAGCAGTCCCACCCCCGGACTGACCAATCAGCCCCAGCATTTT
TRBJ2-7 TRBD1 TRBV30 - CAWSLRTGYEQYF TGTGCCTGGAGTTTGCGGACAGGGTACGAGCAGTACTTC
TRBJ1-1 TRBD1 TRBV5-1 - CASSLVRTGRGAFF TGCGCCAGCAGCTTGGTGCGGACAGGGAGGGGAGCTTTCTTT
TRBJ2-5 - TRBV11-2 - CASRPLSGGTGEQYF TGTGCCAGCAGACCACTCTCTGGCGGCACGGGGGAGCAGTACTTC
TRBJ2-7 TRBD1 TRBV10-3 - CASHPGRGLYEQYF TGTGCCAGCCACCCCGGCAGGGGGCTCTACGAGCAGTACTTC
TRBJ2-5 - TRBV7-6 once CASSLVRRGPQETQYF TGTGCCAGCAGCTTAGTGAGGCGGGGGCCCCAAGAGACCCAGTACTTC
TRBJ1-2 TRBD1 TRBV28 once CASSQGTGLFGYTF TGTGCCAGCAGTCAAGGGACAGGGCTCTTTGGCTACACCTTC
TRBJ1-4 - TRBV20-1 - CSARRGEKLFF TGCAGTGCTAGAAGGGGTGAAAAACTGTTTTTT
TRBJ2-5 - TRBV10-2 - CASSEEGETQYF TGCGCCAGCAGTGAGGAGGGAGAGACCCAGTACTTC
TRBJ2-1 - TRBV5-1 - CASSVLDFPNEQFF TGCGCCAGCAGCGTCCTCGACTTCCCCAATGAGCAGTTCTTC
TRBJ1-5 - TRBV7-3 - CASSFLGGPQHF TGTGCCAGCAGCTTCTTAGGAGGGCCCCAGCATTTT
TRBJ1-2 TRBD1 TRBV30 - CAWNRQGVSTDF TGTGCCTGGAATAGACAGGGGGTCTCAACAGACTTC
TRBJ2-5 - TRBV19 - CASGLAGGTQYF TGTGCCAGCGGACTGGCCGGGGGGACCCAGTACTTC
TRBJ2-7 TRBD1 TRBV7-9 - CASSRMTGRSYEQYF TGTGCCAGCAGCCGAATGACAGGGAGAAGCTACGAGCAGTACTTC
TRBJ2-7 TRBD1 TRBV5-1 - CASSLGPTGGKYEQYF TGCGCCAGCAGCTTGGGCCCGACAGGGGGCAAGTATGAGCAGTACTTC
TRBJ1-5 - TRBV2 - CASGGRGQPQHF TGTGCCAGCGGGGGCCGAGGACAGCCCCAGCATTTT
TRBJ2-5 TRBD1 TRBV9 - CASSVGPRTGGHATQYF TGTGCCAGCAGCGTAGGCCCCCGGACAGGGGGGCACGCGACCCAGTACTTC
TRBJ2-5 TRBD2 TRBV5-1 - CASSLETSGETQYF TGCGCCAGCAGCTTGGAGACTAGCGGAGAGACCCAGTACTTC
TRBJ1-5 - TRBV7-2 - CASSSRDTRSNQPQHF TGTGCCAGCAGCAGCCGGGACACTAGAAGCAATCAGCCCCAGCATTTT
TRBJ2-7 - TRBV7-3 - CASSLTGRYEQYF TGTGCCAGCAGCTTAACAGGGAGGTACGAGCAGTACTTC
TRBJ2-5 - TRBV13 - CASSFRAQGTQYF TGTGCCAGCAGCTTCAGGGCCCAAGGGACCCAGTACTTC
TRBJ2-7 - TRBV2 - CASSGGRSLMTHEQYF TGTGCCAGCTCCGGGGGGCGAAGCCTAATGACCCACGAGCAGTACTTC
TRBJ2-5 - TRBV27 - CASSLCASARGRETQYF TGTGCCAGCAGTTTATGTGCCTCGGCCAGGGGAAGGGAGACCCAGTACTTC
TRBJ1-6 TRBD1 TRBV5-1 - CASSRNLGQGGSPLHF TGCGCCAGCAGCCGAAACCTCGGACAGGGGGGGTCACCCCTCCACTTT
TRBJ2-7 - TRBV5-4 - CASSRGGFQSYEQYF TGTGCCAGCAGCCGTGGGGGCTTCCAGAGCTACGAGCAGTACTTC